These T cell receptor beta chains were read from a single sample in a study of shared clonotypes between healthy human individuals. Sequencing was performed with immunoSEQ multiplex PCR; in TCRdb, only in-frame clones are kept and a portion is missing. Here the sample spans about 2.2 million clones, over 85% being singletons. Sample: naive CD8+ T cells from PBMCs. The receptors were sampled from a man between 18 and 29 years old in good health. Some clones in this sample may be carry-over from other donors' samples. Both conserved end residues are trimmed from each CDR3. D genes are given only for firm matches.

v_gene	j_gene	d_gene	CDR3aa
TRBV7-6	TRBJ2-1	.	ASANGWAGLYNEQF
TRBV27	TRBJ2-2	.	ASSLPTTGTGELF
TRBV18	TRBJ1-5	TRBD1	ASSGDRGSNQPQH
TRBV6-1	TRBJ1-2	TRBD1	ASSEDSRRGGLYGYT
TRBV13	TRBJ2-7	.	ASSLGWTPYEQY
TRBV11-3	TRBJ2-5	TRBD2	ASSPGLAGIGETQY
TRBV11-2	TRBJ2-5	.	ASSLGTLKRETQY
TRBV28	TRBJ2-7	.	ASSLGAYEQY
TRBV27	TRBJ2-7	.	ASSLGGLPSSYEQY
TRBV27	TRBJ2-7	TRBD2	ASSFSRLAGQDEQY
TRBV7-9	TRBJ1-4	.	ASRREGLSEKLF
TRBV4-1	TRBJ2-7	TRBD1	ASSQFAGTGRREQY
TRBV4-3	TRBJ1-2	TRBD1	ASRQGQGAIYGYT
TRBV7-9	TRBJ2-3	TRBD2	ASSFGLGADTQY
TRBV28	TRBJ1-2	.	ASSEGDAYGYT
TRBV19	TRBJ2-1	TRBD2	ASNRMGGSGNEQF
TRBV7-3	TRBJ2-2	.	ASSHRDGELF
TRBV25-1	TRBJ2-7	.	ASSVGSYEQY
TRBV7-2	TRBJ2-5	TRBD2	ASSSTGGAGTQY
TRBV28	TRBJ2-5	.	ASSSLSLNGGETQY
TRBV19	TRBJ1-5	.	ASSIDNQPQH
TRBV4-3	TRBJ2-2	.	ASSRWSGNTGELF